These 17 T cell receptor beta chains were sequenced from one sample in a study of cytomegalovirus exposure and HLA in healthy donors. It was with 60 Vbeta and 13 Jbeta primers that the PCR ran. Some clones are missing from TCRdb's copy, which holds only in-frame ones; the method was immunoSEQ multiplex PCR. The profile covers about 220,000 clones, with approximately 70% appearing a single time and 1.5% to 2% taken by the ten largest. Material for sequencing was PBMCs. These receptors were taken from a woman aged 25-40 years in good health and CMV-seronegative.

CDR3 coding DNA: TGCGCCAGCAGCGGGGAGGGACAGGGGCCGGGGGAGACCCAGTACTTC. It translates to CASSGEGQGPGETQYF. The chain recombines TRBV5-1 with TRBJ2-5; 10 positions agree with TRBD1. J was trimmed by 5 bases and V by 4 bases; bases with no gene match: 11. This CDR3 contains 16 residues. In germline, CDR1 is SGHRS, CDR2 YFSETQ. The full variable domain, its missing parts supplied by reference TRBV5-1 and TRBJ2-5, is KAGVTQTPRYLIKTRGQQVTLSCSPISGHRSVSWYQQTPGQGLQFLFEYFSETQRNKGNFPGRFSGRQFSNSRSEMNVSTLELGDSALYLCASSGEGQGPGETQYFGPGTRLLVL.

The V gene is TRBV5-4, the J gene TRBJ2-1, with 7 bases matching TRBD2. Looked up from germline, CDR1 is SGHNT and CDR2 is YYREEE (reference sequence). The V segment lost 0 bases and the J segment 10 bases; nucleotides outside the gene matches: 7. The length of the CDR3 is 14 residues. CDR3: CASSLDGRSLEQFF. In DNA form, the CDR3 reads TGTGCCAGCAGCTTGGACGGGAGGTCCCTCGAGCAGTTCTTC. Together with reference TRBV5-4 and TRBJ2-1, the CDR3 gives the full variable domain: ETGVTQSPTHLIKTRGQQVTLRCSSQSGHNTVSWYQQALGQGPQFIFQYYREEENGRGNFPPRFSGLQFPNYSSELNVNALELDDSALYLCASSLDGRSLEQFFGPGTRLTVL.

The table lists this clone with a few counts. This sequence joins TRBV4-3 and TRBJ1-5; D is uncertain. Trimming cost V 0 bases and J 0 bases, with 9 bases left between them. CDR1 and CDR2 (germline): LGHNA, YSLEER. This CDR3 has 16 amino acids. Here the CDR3 DNA reads TGCGCCAGCAGCCAAGACGGGTTAAATAGCAATCAGCCCCAGCATTTT. This translates into CASSQDGLNSNQPQHF.

In regard to this clone: The junction shows a germline mismatch at one end, possibly a read error. The chain is built from TRBV7-9 and TRBJ2-1, with 8 nucleotides matching TRBD1. The CDR3 length is 14 residues. The germline CDR1 and CDR2 sequences are SEHNR and FQNEAQ (reference sequence). CDR3 nucleotides: TGTTCCAGCAGCCCCACGGACAGGGCGAATGAGCAGTTCTTC. This gives the protein CSSSPTDRANEQFF.

This chain uses TRBV5-5 with TRBJ2-3, with D possibly matching TRBD2 (6 bases). Trimming removed 1 base at V and 0 bases at J, with 9 bases between. Per the germline V gene, CDR1 is SGHKS and CDR2 is YYEKEE (reference sequence). The CDR3 extends over 15 amino acids. The CDR3 region has the DNA TGTGCCAGCAGCTTGACTAGCAGAAGCACAGATACGCAGTATTTT. Residues: CASSLTSRSTDTQYF.

The CDR3 loop is CASSLAQTAYEQYF. For the CDR3, the DNA is TGTGCCAGCAGTTTAGCCCAAACCGCCTACGAGCAGTACTTC. The rearrangement joins TRBV6-5 to TRBJ2-5; D is unresolved. The DNA end lines up better with TRBJ2-7; the J call may be wrong. The germline V gene has CDR1 MNHEY and CDR2 SVGAGI. The CDR3 is made up of 14 amino acids.

This clone was seen once. The rearrangement joins TRBV27 to TRBJ2-7; weak D call: TRBD1 (5 bases). Germline CDR1 and CDR2: MNHEY and SMNVEV (reference sequence). V lost 4 bases and J 6 bases, leaving 16 bases between the germline ends. There are 14 residues in the CDR3. CDR3 DNA sequence: TGTGCCAGCAGTTCCCTGGGGCCCCAGGGCGAGCAGTACTTC. It is translated as CASSSLGPQGEQYF.

This chain joins TRBV7-9 and TRBJ1-4; D uncertain. The CDR3 consists of 12 residues. Germline CDR1 SEHNR, CDR2 FQNEAQ (reference sequence). Trimming stripped 5 bases from V and 7 bases from J, with 8 bases between. The CDR3 nucleotides are TGTGCCAGCAGCCCTCACGGTGAAAAACTGTTTTTT. Translating it yields CASSPHGEKLFF.

Worth noting for this clone: One end of the junction fails to match germline, which may point to a read error. The chain is built from TRBV6-1 and TRBJ1-5; D gene unclear. The CDR3 has 16 amino acids. CDR1 is MNHNS, CDR2 SASEGT, per germline. Here the CDR3 DNA reads TGTGCCAGCAATGAAGACCCGAGGGTCTTCAATCAGCCCCAGCATTTT. It is translated as CASNEDPRVFNQPQHF.

On this clone: The junction shows a germline mismatch at one end, possibly a read error. V and J are TRBV7-9 and TRBJ2-4; 12 bases fit TRBD2. CDR1 and CDR2 (germline): SEHNR, FQNEAQ (reference sequence). The CDR3 spans 17 residues. In DNA form, the CDR3 reads TGTTCCAGCAGCTCCTGGACTAGCGGGATTGCCAAAAACATTCAGTACTTC. It codes for CSSSSWTSGIAKNIQYF.

This rearrangement joins TRBV6-1 to TRBJ2-1; a possible D gene is TRBD1 (6 bases). This CDR3 contains 13 residues. Trimming removed 11 bases from V and 2 bases from J, with 13 bases in between. Germline V gives CDR1 MNHNS, CDR2 SASEGT. The DNA for the CDR3 is TGTGCCGCGCAGGGGTCGGCCTACAATGAGCAGTTCTTC. Protein: CAAQGSAYNEQFF.

The rearrangement links TRBV6-6 to TRBJ2-7; 14 bases agree with TRBD2. Germline assignment: CDR1 MNHNY and CDR2 SVGAGI (reference sequence). The V and J ends lost 6 bases and 5 bases, in that order; junction bases with no gene match: 9. This CDR3 is 16 amino acids long. The CDR3 nucleotides read TGTGCCAGCAGCTCGAACCCGGGACTAGCGGGAGACGAGCAGTACTTC. Translated: CASSSNPGLAGDEQYF.

This sequence joins TRBV6-1 and TRBJ2-7, with a weak D call TRBD2 (6 bases). Trimming shortened V by 4 bases and J by 7 bases, and 23 bases separated the two germline ends. The V gene's germline CDR1 is MNHNS and CDR2 SASEGT. This CDR3 contains 16 residues. CDR3 nucleotides: TGTGCCAGCAGTGGTTGGTCGGCTGTGGGGGGAAGGGAGCAGTACTTC. Protein sequence: CASSGWSAVGGREQYF.

This chain connects TRBV5-6 to TRBJ2-7; D is uncertain. Germline CDR1 is SGHDT and CDR2 is YYEEEE. V lost 0 bases and J lost 0, with 7 bases in between. CDR3 length equals 14 residues. The CDR3 here is CASSLGSSSYEQYF. The CDR3 region has the DNA TGTGCCAGCAGCTTGGGTTCCAGCTCCTACGAGCAGTACTTC.

The chain combines TRBV6-5 with TRBJ2-1, with 9 bases aligning to TRBD2. CDR3 size: 15 residues. The trim removed 3 bases at V and 6 bases at J, leaving 6 bases unmatched. Germline-derived CDR1 and CDR2 are MNHEY and SVGAGI. CDR3 residues: CASSYWTSARNEQFF. As DNA, the CDR3 is TGTGCCAGCAGTTATTGGACTAGCGCCCGCAATGAGCAGTTCTTC.

Only one count was recorded for this clone. This chain links TRBV6-5 with TRBJ2-7, with D possibly being TRBD1 (6 bases). The CDR3 totals 14 residues. Trimming removed 6 bases from V and 0 bases from J, with 12 bases in between. From germline, CDR1 is MNHEY and CDR2 SVGAGI. CDR3 sequence reads: CASRWGPGSYEQYF. Written as DNA, the CDR3 is TGTGCCAGCAGATGGGGGCCGGGCTCCTACGAGCAGTACTTC.

This clone occurred once. The chain combines TRBV7-3 with TRBJ1-2, with 8 nucleotides matching TRBD1. Looked up from germline, CDR1 is SGHTA and CDR2 is FQGTGA. Losses at the gene ends were 5 bases for V and 4 bases for J; bases not matched to a gene: 12. The length of the CDR3 is 16 residues. The CDR3 DNA sequence: TGTGCCAGCAGCAACAGGACAGGGTCTCTGGGCTATGGCTACACCTTC. Translating it yields CASSNRTGSLGYGYTF.